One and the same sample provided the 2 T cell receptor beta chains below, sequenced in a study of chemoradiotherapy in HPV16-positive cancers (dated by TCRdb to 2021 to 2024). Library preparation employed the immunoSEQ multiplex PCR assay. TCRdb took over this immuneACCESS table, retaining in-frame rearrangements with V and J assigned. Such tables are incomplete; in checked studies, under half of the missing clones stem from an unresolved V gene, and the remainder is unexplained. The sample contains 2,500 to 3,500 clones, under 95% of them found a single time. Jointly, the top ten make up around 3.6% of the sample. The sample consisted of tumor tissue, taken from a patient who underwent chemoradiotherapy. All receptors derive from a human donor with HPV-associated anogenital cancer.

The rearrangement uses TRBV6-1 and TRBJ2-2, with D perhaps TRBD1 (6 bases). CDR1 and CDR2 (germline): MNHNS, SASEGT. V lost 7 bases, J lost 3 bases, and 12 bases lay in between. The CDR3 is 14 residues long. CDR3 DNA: TGTGCCAGCACAGGGGTGAGCCACACCGGGGAGCTGTTTTTT. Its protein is CASTGVSHTGELFF.

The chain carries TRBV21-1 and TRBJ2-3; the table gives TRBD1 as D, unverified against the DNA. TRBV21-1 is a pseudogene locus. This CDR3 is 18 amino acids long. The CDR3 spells CASSRRHQGWAGPHTQYF. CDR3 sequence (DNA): TGTGCCAGCAGCCGTCGACACCAAGGATGGGCAGGGCCTCATACGCAGTATTTT.